The 5 T cell receptor beta chains given below trace back to one sample, sequenced in a study of human CD8 memory T cell subsets. TCR beta was sequenced from UMI-tagged 5' RACE libraries. TCRdb processed the 5' RACE reads again and assigns one entry to each CDR3 protein, with no DNA. This repertoire includes about 17,000 distinct CDR3 sequences. The sample taken for sequencing was CD8+ T cells from PBMCs. Receptors originate from a human donor in good health.

The chain has TRBV5-1 and TRBJ2-2. CDR1 is SGHRS, CDR2 YFSETQ, per germline. This CDR3 contains 14 residues. This CDR3 reads CASSLAAGSGELFF. The full variable domain, completed using reference TRBV5-1 and TRBJ2-2, is KAGVTQTPRYLIKTRGQQVTLSCSPISGHRSVSWYQQTPGQGLQFLFEYFSETQRNKGNFPGRFSGRQFSNSRSEMNVSTLELGDSALYLCASSLAAGSGELFFGEGSRLTVL.

The V call is TRBV27, the J call TRBJ1-1. Per the germline V gene, CDR1 is MNHEY and CDR2 is SMNVEV (reference sequence). The CDR3 loop spans 13 amino acids. CDR3 protein: CASSWSLNTEAFF.

V gene TRBV5-1 combines with J gene TRBJ1-5; TCRdb gives TRBD1 as the D gene, but with no DNA this cannot be confirmed. This CDR3 has 14 amino acids. Germline V gene data show CDR1 as SGHRS and CDR2 as YFSETQ. The CDR3 spells CASSLTGVNQPQHF.

V gene TRBV21-1 combines with J gene TRBJ1-4; absent DNA, TCRdb's TRBD1 call cannot be checked. TRBV21-1 is a recognized pseudogene. The CDR3 length is 14 residues. This chain's CDR3 is CASSRDRVREKLFF.

CDR3 region: CASSFFYDRNTGELFF. This chain connects TRBV5-5 to TRBJ2-2; absent DNA, TCRdb's TRBD1 call cannot be checked. CDR1 is SGHKS, CDR2 YYEKEE, per germline (reference sequence). The CDR3 length is 16 residues.